These 3 T cell receptor beta chains came from one sample sequenced in a study of blood T cell repertoires in COVID-19. Here immunoSEQ multiplex PCR was the method, and the copy in TCRdb shows in-frame clones only, minus some. The table lists 230,000 or so clones, roughly four fifths of them singletons. Source material: PBMCs or T cells enriched from blood (not recorded which). All receptors derive from a man between 50 and 59 years old who had recovered from COVID-19.

The chain links TRBV5-1 to TRBJ2-1; 9 positions agree with TRBD1. The CDR3 totals 15 residues. J was trimmed by 10 bases and V by 3 bases; bases with no gene match: 11. CDR1 SGHRS and CDR2 YFSETQ come from the germline V gene. The CDR3 DNA reads TGCGCCAGCAGCTGGACCGGGACAGGGTTCATAGAGCAGTTCTTC. As protein: CASSWTGTGFIEQFF.

Concerning this clone: An end of the junction differs from the germline gene, which may be a read error. The gene calls are TRBV7-3 and TRBJ2-5; weak D call: TRBD2 (6 bases). The CDR3 is made up of 13 amino acids. Germline V CDR1 and CDR2: SGHTA, FQGTGA. As DNA, the CDR3 is TGTGCCGGCAGCTTCGGACTACAAGAGACCCAGTACTTC. Protein: CAGSFGLQETQYF.

The DNA for the CDR3 is TGTGCCATCAGGGACAGGCCCGGCACAGATACGCAGTATTTT. It specifies CAIRDRPGTDTQYF. The rearrangement links TRBV10-3 to TRBJ2-3, with 7 bases fitting TRBD1. V lost 6 bases to trimming and J lost 1 base; unmatched junction nucleotides: 4. Germline V CDR1 and CDR2: ENHRY, SYGVKD. There are 14 residues in the CDR3.